This TCR beta chain originates from a study of cytomegalovirus exposure and HLA in healthy donors. The data were produced by immunoSEQ multiplex PCR, yet TCRdb's version contains in-frame clones alone and is incomplete. The top ten clones hold less than 3% of a sample with about 180,000 clones, around nine tenths of them seen once. A remark on this clone: Its antigen is undetermined.

The study, taken as a whole, reports: Testing in vitro showed a few CMV-associated chains specific for CMV antigens. The investigators catalogued some 150 TCR beta chains as cytomegalovirus-associated.

V was clipped by 4 bases and J by 3 bases; unmatched bases: 7. This CDR3 has 15 residues. The germline V gene encodes CDR1 SGHTA and CDR2 FQGNSA. Sequences were obtained from PBMCs. The sequence was collected from a man aged 18 to 35 in good health and CMV-seropositive. The chain links TRBV7-2 to TRBJ2-7, with 9 bases that match TRBD1. The CDR3 protein is CASSSPGQGLYEQYF. In DNA form, the CDR3 reads TGTGCCAGCAGCTCCCCGGGACAGGGCCTCTACGAGCAGTACTTC. Full variable domain (outside the CDR3, taken from reference TRBV7-2 and TRBJ2-7): GAGVSQSPSNKVTEKGKDVELRCDPISGHTALYWYRQSLGQGLEFLIYFQGNSAPDKSGLPSDRFSAERTGGSVSTLTIQRTQQEDSAVYLCASSSPGQGLYEQYFGPGTRLTVT.